Listed below are T cell receptor beta chains from one sample, sequenced in a study of Graves' ophthalmopathy and Graves' hyperthyroidism. From the multiplex PCR reads, TCRdb called clonotypes with MiXCR, one entry per CDR3 protein. This sample has roughly 400,000 distinct CDR3 sequences; 15% to 20% occur once, and the top ten carry about 1.4%. The sequenced sample was peripheral blood. These receptors were taken from a young woman with Graves' ophthalmopathy. Both conserved end residues are part of each CDR3. A D gene is named only where the DNA matches it firmly. Where a row states a size, it is once, few, many or the class of an expanded clone; other rows omit it.

D: NA; size: many; J: TRBJ2-5; V: TRBV4-1; CDR3: CASSQGTQKETQYF; DNA: TGCGCCAGCAGCCAAGGGACGCAAAAAGAGACCCAGTACTTC
D: TRBD2; size: many; J: TRBJ2-7; V: TRBV20-1; CDR3: CSASPGGTSRHEQYF; DNA: TGCAGTGCTAGTCCAGGAGGGACTAGTCGCCACGAGCAGTACTTC
D: NA; size: NA; J: TRBJ1-6; V: TRBV6-5; CDR3: CASSYSEGSKYNSPLHF; DNA: TGTGCCAGCAGTTATTCAGAGGGGTCTAAGTATAATTCACCCCTCCACTTT
D: NA; size: many; J: TRBJ1-1; V: TRBV10-3; CDR3: CAIRETGMNTEAFF; DNA: TGTGCCATCAGGGAGACAGGAATGAACACTGAAGCTTTCTTT
D: NA; size: many; J: TRBJ2-7; V: TRBV6-5; CDR3: CAFPRVTYEQYF; DNA: TGTGCCTTTCCCAGGGTAACCTACGAGCAGTACTTC
D: TRBD2; size: few; J: TRBJ2-7; V: TRBV14; CDR3: CASSRGSFWREGLPYEQYF; DNA: TGTGCCAGCAGCCGAGGGAGCTTTTGGCGGGAGGGCCTTCCCTACGAGCAGTACTTC
D: NA; size: many; J: TRBJ2-7; V: TRBV6-5; CDR3: CASTGTTSYEQYF; DNA: TGTGCCAGCACCGGGACAACTTCCTACGAGCAGTACTTC
D: TRBD2; size: many; J: TRBJ2-2; V: TRBV10-1; CDR3: CASSDYRLAGVSTGELFF; DNA: TGCGCCAGCAGTGACTATAGACTAGCGGGAGTGTCCACCGGGGAGCTGTTTTTT
D: TRBD1; size: NA; J: TRBJ1-1; V: TRBV12-3/TRBV12-4; CDR3: CASSLTGGAGNTEAFF; DNA: TGTGCCAGCAGTTTAACAGGGGGCGCAGGAAACACTGAAGCTTTCTTT
D: TRBD1; size: many; J: TRBJ2-7; V: TRBV27; CDR3: CASSQPGQGLSEQYF; DNA: TGTGCCAGCAGTCAGCCGGGACAGGGACTTTCCGAGCAGTACTTC
D: NA; size: many; J: TRBJ2-7; V: TRBV2; CDR3: CASSELSSVYEQYF; DNA: TGTGCCAGCAGTGAACTTTCATCGGTCTACGAGCAGTACTTC
D: TRBD2; size: many; J: TRBJ2-2; V: TRBV13; CDR3: CASSSTSAGTAGELFF; DNA: TGTGCCAGCAGCTCCACTAGCGCGGGGACCGCCGGGGAGCTGTTTTTT
D: TRBD1; size: many; J: TRBJ2-5; V: TRBV20-1; CDR3: CSAWTGGRETQYF; DNA: TGCAGTGCTTGGACAGGGGGTAGGGAGACCCAGTACTTC
D: NA; size: many; J: TRBJ1-5; V: TRBV15; CDR3: CATSRVGGNQPQHF; DNA: TGTGCCACCAGCAGGGTGGGGGGCAATCAGCCCCAGCATTTT
D: NA; size: many; J: TRBJ2-5; V: TRBV12-5; CDR3: CASEGREETQYF; DNA: TGTGCTAGTGAAGGTCGTGAAGAGACCCAGTACTTC
D: NA; size: many; J: TRBJ1-6; V: TRBV11-2; CDR3: CASSFEGGGSPLHF; DNA: TGTGCCAGCAGCTTTGAGGGAGGTGGTTCACCCCTCCACTTT
D: TRBD1; size: NA; J: TRBJ1-2; V: TRBV6-1; CDR3: CASSPDRDYYGYTF; DNA: TGTGCCAGCAGCCCGGACAGGGATTACTATGGCTACACCTTC
D: NA; size: NA; J: TRBJ2-5; V: TRBV5-1; CDR3: CASSLGSVKLETQYF; DNA: TGCGCCAGCAGCTTGGGGTCGGTTAAGTTGGAGACCCAGTACTTC
D: TRBD1; size: many; J: TRBJ2-7; V: TRBV28; CDR3: CASSFWTGNEQYF; DNA: TGTGCCAGCAGTTTCTGGACAGGGAACGAGCAGTACTTC
D: TRBD1; size: many; J: TRBJ2-7; V: TRBV5-8; CDR3: CASSTPGRGQGRGPQYF; DNA: TGTGCCAGCAGCACGCCCGGAAGGGGGCAGGGGCGCGGGCCACAGTACTTC
D: NA; size: NA; J: TRBJ1-2; V: TRBV6-1; CDR3: CASRLLQGYGYTF; DNA: TGTGCCAGCAGACTCCTACAGGGTTATGGCTACACCTTC
D: NA; size: NA; J: TRBJ1-6; V: TRBV20-1; CDR3: CSASQGQVNSPLHF; DNA: TGCAGTGCTAGCCAGGGGCAGGTTAATTCACCCCTCCACTTT
D: NA; size: many; J: TRBJ2-2; V: TRBV11-2; CDR3: CASNSDANTGELFF; DNA: TGTGCCAGCAACTCAGACGCGAACACCGGGGAGCTGTTTTTT
D: TRBD1; size: many; J: TRBJ1-2; V: TRBV27; CDR3: CASSLNRGGHYGYTF; DNA: TGTGCCAGCAGTTTAAACAGGGGCGGGCACTATGGCTACACCTTC
D: NA; size: many; J: TRBJ1-1; V: TRBV30; CDR3: CAWSRGLPEAFF; DNA: TGTGCCTGGAGCCGGGGGCTCCCTGAAGCTTTCTTT
D: NA; size: NA; J: TRBJ1-5; V: TRBV7-8; CDR3: CASSLADSPGVPQHF; DNA: TGTGCCAGCAGCCTAGCCGACAGTCCGGGAGTGCCCCAGCATTTT
D: NA; size: many; J: TRBJ2-7; V: TRBV15; CDR3: CATSRGRGSSYEQYF; DNA: TGTGCCACCAGCAGAGGGAGGGGGTCCTCCTACGAGCAGTACTTC
D: TRBD2; size: many; J: TRBJ2-5; V: TRBV28; CDR3: CASSFGGDKETQYF; DNA: TGTGCCAGCAGTTTCGGGGGGGATAAAGAGACCCAGTACTTC
D: TRBD1; size: many; J: TRBJ1-2; V: TRBV7-2; CDR3: CASSLTPTGGYTF; DNA: TGTGCCAGCAGCCTCACCCCGACAGGGGGCTACACCTTC
D: NA; size: many; J: TRBJ1-3; V: TRBV28; CDR3: CASSFPQAGNTIYF; DNA: TGTGCCAGCAGTTTCCCCCAGGCTGGAAACACCATATATTTT
D: TRBD1; size: many; J: TRBJ1-2; V: TRBV29-1; CDR3: CSVETGLYGYTF; DNA: TGCAGCGTTGAGACAGGGCTCTATGGCTACACCTTC
D: TRBD1; size: NA; J: TRBJ1-2; V: TRBV28; CDR3: CASSRTDRDGYTF; DNA: TGTGCCAGCAGCCGAACGGACAGGGATGGCTACACCTTC
D: NA; size: NA; J: TRBJ2-5; V: TRBV6-1; CDR3: CASKKFGGRAGETQYF; DNA: TGTGCCAGCAAAAAATTTGGCGGAAGGGCCGGAGAGACCCAGTACTTC
D: NA; size: many; J: TRBJ1-2; V: TRBV28; CDR3: CAIMASNYGYTF; DNA: TGTGCCATCATGGCCTCTAACTATGGCTACACCTTC
D: TRBD2; size: many; J: TRBJ2-2; V: TRBV6-5; CDR3: CASSYYWLAGDTGKLFF; DNA: TGTGCCAGCAGTTACTATTGGCTAGCGGGAGACACCGGGAAGCTGTTTTTT
D: NA; size: NA; J: TRBJ2-7; V: TRBV27; CDR3: CASSLNWFAEQYF; DNA: TGTGCCAGCAGTTTAAATTGGTTCGCCGAGCAGTACTTC
D: NA; size: many; J: TRBJ2-7; V: TRBV5-1; CDR3: CASSRGTADEQYF; DNA: TGCGCCAGCAGCCGCGGGACGGCCGACGAGCAGTACTTC
D: NA; size: NA; J: TRBJ2-6; V: TRBV2; CDR3: CASSGDGANVLTF; DNA: TGTGCCAGCAGTGGGGATGGGGCCAACGTCCTGACTTTC
D: TRBD2; size: many; J: TRBJ2-7; V: TRBV7-9; CDR3: CASSPPGLAHEQYF; DNA: TGTGCCAGCAGCCCCCCGGGACTAGCCCACGAGCAGTACTTC
D: NA; size: many; J: TRBJ2-3; V: TRBV6-5; CDR3: CASSYSWQLTDTQYF; DNA: TGTGCCAGCAGTTACTCTTGGCAGCTCACAGATACGCAGTATTTT
D: TRBD2; size: many; J: TRBJ2-7; V: TRBV10-1; CDR3: CASSALAGGAEQYF; DNA: TGCGCCAGCAGTGCACTAGCGGGAGGTGCCGAGCAGTACTTC
D: TRBD1; size: NA; J: TRBJ1-5; V: TRBV27; CDR3: CASSSLDRGYDQPQHF; DNA: TGTGCCAGCAGTAGTCTCGACAGGGGGTACGATCAGCCCCAGCATTTT
D: NA; size: many; J: TRBJ1-2; V: TRBV27; CDR3: CASRGQTFYGYTF; DNA: TGTGCCAGCCGCGGACAGACCTTTTATGGCTACACCTTC
D: TRBD2; size: NA; J: TRBJ2-7; V: TRBV12-3/TRBV12-4; CDR3: CASSLDLAGVEQYF; DNA: TGTGCCAGCAGTTTAGACCTAGCGGGAGTCGAGCAGTACTTC
D: NA; size: many; J: TRBJ2-7; V: TRBV28; CDR3: CASSVATYEQYF; DNA: TGTGCCAGCAGTGTAGCTACTTACGAGCAGTACTTC
D: NA; size: NA; J: TRBJ2-5; V: TRBV3-1; CDR3: CASSPTSPRLPETQYF; DNA: TGTGCCAGCAGCCCCACCTCACCGCGACTACCAGAGACCCAGTACTTC
D: TRBD1; size: few; J: TRBJ1-1; V: TRBV5-1; CDR3: CASSSTGETEAFF; DNA: TGCGCCAGCAGCTCGACAGGGGAAACTGAAGCTTTCTTT
D: TRBD1; size: many; J: TRBJ2-6; V: TRBV11-2; CDR3: CASSSGQGASSGANVLTF; DNA: TGTGCCAGCAGCTCCGGACAGGGGGCCTCGTCGGGGGCCAACGTCCTGACTTTC